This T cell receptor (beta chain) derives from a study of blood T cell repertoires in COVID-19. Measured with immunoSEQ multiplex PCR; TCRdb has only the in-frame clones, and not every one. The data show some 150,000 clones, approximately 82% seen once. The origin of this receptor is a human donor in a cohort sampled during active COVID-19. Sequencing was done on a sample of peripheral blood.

Here the CDR3 DNA reads TGTGCCAGCAGCCAGGCCCTTGGGAGCTCTGGAAACACCATATATTTT. It yields the protein CASSQALGSSGNTIYF. The chain is built from TRBV3-1 (or the pseudogene TRBV3-2) and TRBJ1-3; D unresolved. CDR1 LGHDT and CDR2 YNNKEL come from the germline V gene (reference sequence). V gave up 3 bases and J gave up 0 bases, with 12 bases separating them. The length of the CDR3 is 16 residues.